This T cell receptor beta chain was captured by sequencing in a study of identical twins. TCRdb recomputed calls from the 5' RACE reads with MiXCR, one row per CDR3 protein. The data show some 500,000 distinct CDR3 sequences, about 20% seen once. This sample was shared with a second study, whose subject was T cells expressing NK-cell markers. From that paper: In the group of eight sequenced donors, seven were HCMV-seropositive and one was seronegative.

The clonotype originates from a woman younger than 35 in good health. The sample comprised CD4+ T cells sorted from blood.

This chain's CDR3 is CASSPPTIYRGYTF. DNA for the CDR3: TGTGCCAGCAGTCCCCCAACGATCTACAGAGGCTACACCTTC. The rearrangement joins TRBV12-3 or TRBV12-4 to TRBJ1-2, with D unclear. Trimming removed 5 bases at V and 8 bases at J, with 18 bases between. The CDR3 length is 14 residues.